This TCR beta chain was sequenced in a study of graft-versus-host responses after intestinal transplantation. Study-level points and caveats: Early post-transplant declines in HvG were associated with peak levels of circulating GvH clones. Recipient marrow showed GvH clones, some seen first in ileum or blood.

Repertoires were generated with immunoSEQ multiplex PCR, while TCRdb's copy carries only in-frame clones and drops some. The table has tens of thousands of clones, around 91% seen once. The CDR3 totals 13 residues. Germline assignment: CDR1 SGHAT and CDR2 FQNNGV. V lost 5 bases to trimming and J lost 3 bases, with 11 bases between them. On this clone itself: Its antigen is as yet unknown.

The input for sequencing was unstimulated CD4+ T cells sorted from spleen or lymph node cells, taken before intestinal transplant. The origin of this receptor is a human donor who received an intestinal transplant. The V gene is TRBV11-2, the J gene TRBJ2-7, with D perhaps matching TRBD1 (6 bases). The CDR3 coding sequence is TGTGCCAGCAGCCCGGACAGAGACTACGAGCAGTACTTC. Encoded protein: CASSPDRDYEQYF.